This TCR beta chain was sequenced for a study of long-term antiretroviral therapy in people with HIV. Study findings and constraints: Post-treatment diversity went higher with ART but stayed below transplant donor controls. Comparison with controls showed narrower CDR3 length ranges in HIV repertoires.

A remark on this clone: Its antigen is not known.

The run of the v3.0 immunoSEQ assay was at survey level. TCRdb's table, derived via immunoSEQ multiplex PCR, lists solely in-frame clones and lacks some. The sample records 22,000 or so clones, around 87% being singletons. V lost 7 bases, J lost 0 bases, and 16 bases lay in between. Germline-derived CDR1 and CDR2 are SEHNR and FQNEAQ (reference sequence). This CDR3 has 16 amino acids. The source is a woman aged 50 to 60 with HIV. The sequencing used unsorted PBMCs, collected 2.6 years after starting antiretroviral therapy. The chain combines TRBV7-9 with TRBJ1-3; D is ambiguous. This chain's CDR3 is CASTTPSGVSGNTIYF. The CDR3 nucleotides read TGTGCCAGCACCACTCCCAGCGGGGTCTCTGGAAACACCATATATTTT.